Each of the 28 T cell receptor beta chains below was sequenced from the same sample in a study of blood T cell repertoires in COVID-19. Only in-frame clones appear in the TCRdb table, and some are missing; sequencing was by immunoSEQ multiplex PCR. The sample has 200,000 to 250,000 clones, 70% to 90% seen once. The specimen was peripheral blood. Receptor source: a woman younger than 35 who had recovered from COVID-19.

As regards this clone: Other DNA sequences from this sample encode an identical CDR3 as well. The chain links TRBV9 to TRBJ2-3, with 11 bases lining up with TRBD2. This CDR3 has 14 amino acids. The V gene end was trimmed by 2 bases and the J gene end by 4 bases; junction bases not matched to a gene: 0. Per germline, CDR1 SGDLS and CDR2 YYNGEE. This CDR3 is CASSVGLAADTQYF. CDR3 nucleotides: TGTGCCAGCAGCGTGGGACTAGCGGCAGATACGCAGTATTTT.

The chain uses TRBV7-2 and TRBJ2-3; a weak D match, TRBD1 (6 bases). Germline CDR1 is SGHTA and CDR2 is FQGNSA. This CDR3 has 14 amino acids. Trimming removed 6 bases at V and 2 bases at J, with 12 bases between. The CDR3 DNA reads TGTGCCAGCAGTCACGGACAGATCACAGATACGCAGTATTTT. Translating gives CASSHGQITDTQYF.

V is TRBV7-9 and J is TRBJ2-5; no firm D call. Trimming took off 4 bases at V and 6 bases at J, with 6 bases between the two ends. This CDR3 contains 11 residues. Germline CDR1 is SEHNR and CDR2 is FQNEAQ (reference sequence). The CDR3 DNA is TGTGCCAGCAGCTACAGCCAGACCCAGTACTTC. Protein: CASSYSQTQYF.

The chain combines TRBV19 with TRBJ1-1; the D gene is possibly TRBD1 (6 bases). Germline V lookup: CDR1 LNHDA, CDR2 SQIVND (reference sequence). V was cut by 5 bases and J by 3 bases, with 13 bases left in between. The CDR3 runs 14 residues. This CDR3 reads CASSRPGHHTEAFF. Written as DNA, the CDR3 is TGTGCCAGTAGTCGTCCGGGACACCACACTGAAGCTTTCTTT. The full variable domain, its missing parts supplied by reference TRBV19 and TRBJ1-1, is DGGITQSPKYLFRKEGQNVTLSCEQNLNHDAMYWYRQDPGQGLRLIYYSQIVNDFQKGDIAEGYSVSREKKESFPLTVTSAQKNPTAFYLCASSRPGHHTEAFFGQGTRLTVV.

The table lists this clone with a count of one. This rearrangement joins TRBV4-2 to TRBJ2-1; 7 bases map to TRBD2. Germline V gives CDR1 LGHNA, CDR2 YNFKEQ. The junction had 8 bases not matched to a gene; V was cut back by 4 bases and J by 8 bases. CDR3 size: 14 residues. The CDR3 protein is CASSRGLGVYEQFF. DNA of the CDR3: TGTGCCAGCAGCCGCGGACTAGGGGTCTATGAGCAGTTCTTC.

The J gene is TRBJ2-1, the V gene TRBV20-1; D is possibly TRBD1 (5 bases). CDR1 and CDR2 (germline): DFQATT, SNEGSKA (reference sequence). This CDR3 is built from 10 residues. Trimming took 4 bases from V and 13 from J, leaving 11 bases between them. This CDR3 is CSATTGSQFF. In DNA form, the CDR3 reads TGCAGTGCTACTACAGGTTCTCAGTTCTTC.

J is TRBJ1-1 and V is TRBV6-1; a possible D gene is TRBD1 (6 bases). The V end lost 2 bases, the J end lost 11 bases, and 15 bases lay between the germline ends. The CDR3 loop spans 13 amino acids. Germline CDR1 and CDR2: MNHNS and SASEGT. The CDR3 loop is CASSESLGTIAFF. The CDR3 region has the DNA TGTGCCAGCAGTGAATCATTGGGGACAATCGCTTTCTTT.

The rearrangement links TRBV11-3 to TRBJ2-7; 9 bases align to TRBD1. Per the germline V gene, CDR1 is SGHNT and CDR2 is YENEEA. Trimming at V came to 1 base and at J to 3 bases, leaving 4 bases not matched to a gene. The CDR3 covers 15 residues. CDR3 loop: CASSLAGDRVYEQYF. DNA for the CDR3: TGTGCCAGCAGCTTAGCCGGGGACAGGGTCTACGAGCAGTACTTC.

The gene calls are TRBV12-3 or TRBV12-4 and TRBJ1-2; 7 nucleotides match TRBD1. V lost 8 bases and J lost 4; bases outside the gene matches: 7. The CDR3 covers 13 residues. This CDR3 reads CASGGQPIYGYTF. The CDR3 DNA reads TGTGCCAGCGGGGGACAGCCTATCTATGGCTACACCTTC.

This clone was found a few times. CDR3 DNA sequence: TGTGCCAGCAGCTTCGGACTAGGGCGCACAGATACGCAGTATTTT. It translates to CASSFGLGRTDTQYF. This chain joins TRBV11-2 and TRBJ2-3; 7 nucleotides align to TRBD2. Unmatched junction bases numbered 4, after V lost 3 bases and J lost 1 base. CDR1 SGHAT and CDR2 FQNNGV come from the germline V gene. This CDR3 is 15 amino acids long.

The rearrangement links TRBV4-1 to TRBJ2-7, with D possibly TRBD2 on 6 matching bases. V was pared by 0 bases and J by 7 bases, with 22 bases between. CDR3 length: 17 amino acids. Germline V gene lookup returns CDR1 MGHRA and CDR2 YSYEKL. CDR3 DNA sequence: TGCGCCAGCAGCCAAGATGGGGCGGGAAGGGTTTATCGGGAGCAGTACTTC. Its translation: CASSQDGAGRVYREQYF.

This clone appeared once. The J gene is TRBJ1-1, the V gene TRBV3-1 (or the pseudogene TRBV3-2), with D unclear. V gave up 3 bases and J gave up 1 base, with 9 bases separating them. The CDR3 loop spans 14 amino acids. Germline lookup yields CDR1 LGHDT and CDR2 YNNKEL (reference sequence). CDR3 sequence reads: CASSHNNRNTEAFF. The CDR3 bases are TGTGCCAGCAGCCATAACAACAGGAACACTGAAGCTTTCTTT.

V gene TRBV30 combines with J gene TRBJ1-1, with 9 bases identical to TRBD1. The CDR3 covers 15 residues. The V and J ends lost 1 base and 8 bases, in that order; junction bases with no gene match: 11. Germline CDR1 GTSNPN, CDR2 SVGIG (reference sequence). As DNA, the CDR3 is TGTGCCTGGAGTGGCCTCGGACAGGGGATTCCAGAAGCTTTCTTT. Amino acids: CAWSGLGQGIPEAFF.

In its sample, this clone was seen once. V gene TRBV27 combines with J gene TRBJ2-5; 7 bases are shared with TRBD2. Germline loops: CDR1 MNHEY, CDR2 SMNVEV (reference sequence). The length of the CDR3 is 14 residues. The trim removed 1 base at V and 5 bases at J, leaving 4 bases unmatched. The CDR3: CASSLWTSGETQYF. CDR3 DNA: TGTGCCAGCAGTTTATGGACTAGTGGCGAGACCCAGTACTTC.

This clone is a singleton in its sample. The chain is built from TRBV7-2 and TRBJ2-5, with 7 bases fitting TRBD2. The length of the CDR3 is 15 residues. V was clipped by 3 bases and J by 1 base; unmatched bases: 5. In germline, CDR1 is SGHTA, CDR2 FQGNSA. The CDR3 here is CASSLIAGSQETQYF. The CDR3 nucleotides read TGTGCCAGCAGCTTGATAGCGGGCAGCCAAGAGACCCAGTACTTC.

The chain has TRBV7-9 and TRBJ2-3, with D maybe TRBD2 (6 bases). This CDR3 is built from 14 residues. Trimming left V 6 bases short and J 4 bases short, with 14 bases between. Germline V gene sequence: CDR1 SEHNR, CDR2 FQNEAQ (reference sequence). CDR3 DNA: TGTGCCAGCAGTCCGGGAGAAGGGGCAGATACGCAGTATTTT. This codes for CASSPGEGADTQYF.

The V gene is TRBV7-3, the J gene TRBJ2-1; D might be TRBD2 (6 bases). Germline values: CDR1 SGHTA, CDR2 FQGTGA. V lost 4 bases, J lost 0 bases, and 13 bases lay in between. The CDR3 loop spans 16 amino acids. The CDR3 bases are TGTGCCAGCAGCTGGCAGCGGGCCAGCTCCTACAATGAGCAGTTCTTC. Residues: CASSWQRASSYNEQFF.

The rearrangement joins TRBV7-2 to TRBJ2-7; D remains ambiguous. Trimming shortened V by 4 bases and J by 6 bases, and 13 bases separated the two germline ends. CDR3 length: 13 amino acids. CDR1 and CDR2 (germline): SGHTA, FQGNSA. Here the CDR3 DNA reads TGTGCCAGCAGCTCGACAAGGTCCCTCGAGCAGTACTTC. It is translated as CASSSTRSLEQYF.

The V call is TRBV25-1, the J call TRBJ1-2; D uncertain. Trimming stripped 3 bases from V and 8 bases from J, with 7 bases between. The CDR3 contains 11 residues. CDR1 and CDR2 from the germline V gene are MGHDK and SYGVNS. CDR3 amino acids: CASSDPRGYTF. In DNA form, the CDR3 reads TGTGCCAGCAGTGATCCACGGGGCTACACCTTC.

This chain joins TRBV6-6 and TRBJ1-1; 7 bases align to TRBD1. Germline CDR1 MNHNY, CDR2 SVGAGI (reference sequence). J gave up 0 bases and V 5 bases, and 6 bases lay outside the gene matches. This CDR3 spans 15 amino acids. The CDR3, as DNA: TGTGCCAGCAGTCAGTCACAGGGGCTGAACACTGAAGCTTTCTTT. Translation: CASSQSQGLNTEAFF.

V usage is TRBV3-1 (or the pseudogene TRBV3-2) and J usage is TRBJ1-4, with TRBD1 as a possible D gene (5 bases). V dropped 1 base and J dropped 7 bases, with 16 bases sitting between them. Germline assignment: CDR1 LGHDT and CDR2 YNNKEL (reference sequence). The CDR3 is 16 amino acids. CDR3 sequence (DNA): TGTGCCAGCAGCCAAGTCTCAGGGAAAAGGGGTGAAAAACTGTTTTTT. It codes for CASSQVSGKRGEKLFF.

The chain uses TRBV27 and TRBJ1-1; the D is unclear. This CDR3 is built from 12 residues. V lost 3 bases, J lost 8 bases, and 10 bases lay in between. Germline V CDR1 and CDR2: MNHEY, SMNVEV (reference sequence). The CDR3: CASSFTGAEAFF. In nucleotides, the CDR3 is TGTGCCAGCAGTTTTACGGGAGCCGAAGCTTTCTTT.

This chain's CDR3 is CASRQNSKNIQYF. For the CDR3, the DNA is TGTGCCAGCAGACAGAATTCTAAAAACATTCAGTACTTC. V gene TRBV6-1 combines with J gene TRBJ2-4; D unclear. Germline CDR1 MNHNS, CDR2 SASEGT. V dropped 6 bases and J dropped 4 bases, with 10 bases sitting between them. There are 13 residues in the CDR3.

The chain employs TRBV27 and TRBJ1-5; the match to TRBD1 covers 7 bases. Looked up from germline, CDR1 is MNHEY and CDR2 is SMNVEV (reference sequence). Trimming took 7 bases from V and 6 from J; bases not matched to a gene: 3. The CDR3 extends over 12 amino acids. Here the CDR3 DNA reads TGTGCCAGCACGACAGGGTCTCAGCCCCAGCATTTT. Protein: CASTTGSQPQHF.

V usage is TRBV7-9 and J usage is TRBJ2-1; 10 bases are shared with TRBD2. The trim removed 7 bases at V and 6 bases at J, leaving 9 bases unmatched. This CDR3 contains 15 residues. Germline V gene sequence: CDR1 SEHNR, CDR2 FQNEAQ (reference sequence). CDR3 amino acids: CASTRPSGSPNEQFF. In DNA form, the CDR3 reads TGTGCCAGCACCCGGCCTAGCGGGAGTCCCAATGAGCAGTTCTTC.

This clone was counted a few times. J is TRBJ1-2 and V is TRBV5-6; tentative D call: TRBD1 (6 bases). This CDR3 has 14 residues. From germline, CDR1 is SGHDT and CDR2 YYEEEE. V was pared by 0 bases and J by 8 bases, with 14 bases between. The CDR3 loop reads CASSLEGRGRGYTF. CDR3 DNA: TGTGCCAGCAGCTTGGAGGGCAGGGGAAGAGGCTACACCTTC.

This clone was seen only a few times. V usage is TRBV27 and J usage is TRBJ1-1; D is perhaps TRBD1 (5 bases). The CDR3 contains 15 residues. V was shortened by 4 bases and J by 1 base, with 13 bases between the two germline ends. Germline CDR1 MNHEY, CDR2 SMNVEV (reference sequence). The chain's CDR3 is CASSSPRTGNTEAFF. DNA for the CDR3: TGTGCCAGCAGTTCCCCTAGAACAGGGAACACTGAAGCTTTCTTT.

This sequence joins TRBV6-5 and TRBJ2-7; D not certain. This CDR3 has 12 amino acids. Trimming cost V 8 bases and J 4 bases, with 12 bases left between them. Germline loops: CDR1 MNHEY, CDR2 SVGAGI. CDR3 bases: TGTGCCAGCGGGCTCTTAAGGTACGAGCAGTACTTC. Translating gives CASGLLRYEQYF.